This T cell receptor beta chain was documented in a study of cytomegalovirus exposure and HLA in healthy donors (dated by TCRdb to about 2017). The study in broad terms: According to an earlier analysis of a few hundred of the donors, some 180 million T cells yielded 117 million unique TCR beta sequences and about 300 Gb of sequence data. Around 330 gigabases of sequencing data and approximately 92 million unique TCR sequences made up an early release that covered about 640 HLA-typed donors. Among the roughly 370 genotyped donors, around 81% belonged to the genetic ancestry cluster associated with self-reported Caucasian donors. The aim of the study was to test whether cataloging public T cell receptors could identify signatures of past pathogen exposure. Using immunosequencing, the study profiled T cell repertoires from fewer than 700 subjects and related those repertoires to cytomegalovirus serostatus. Along with the approximately 700-subject first cohort, a separate validation cohort of over a hundred different subjects was used. High-throughput TCR immunosequencing, statistical association of individual TCRs with disease status, and machine learning were combined to predict cytomegalovirus infection status. A later analysis re-analyzed previously published TCR beta repertoires from roughly 630 donors and added high-resolution HLA genotyping to study TCR occurrence patterns. Rather than drawing on any new phenotypic data, the later analysis identified candidate immune exposures from TCR beta sequences and the way those sequences occurred across donors. In an earlier analysis of a few hundred of the donors, high-throughput TCR beta sequencing was used to judge whether each TCR beta V gene segment behaved as functional or pseudogenic. Donor age, sex, ethnicity and CMV serostatus were collected together with the repertoire data. In a later genetic analysis, genome-wide SNP genotypes for about three fifths of the 666 donors were used, and that subset was treated as a discovery cohort. All discovery cohort repertoires had been generated on a single sequencing platform. HLA typing included class I and class II loci at four-digit resolution. The number of typed donors differed by locus: roughly 629-630 for A, B, C, DRB1 and DQB1; 500 to 550 for DQA1; over 600 for DPA1; and some 450 for DPB1. Because of strong linkage in the cohort, five DR-DQ haplotypes were treated as single units for association and clustering. Among 300 to 500 genotyped donors of the cohort, an average of roughly 230,000 unique TCR beta nucleotide sequences was sequenced per donor, of which about 18% were non-productive.

General findings and caveats noted by the study authors: Compared with equally common non-associated chains, HLA-associated TCR beta chains in a later analysis were more clonally expanded and had lower generation probabilities. Most TCR sequences were observed very rarely across donors, whereas some public TCRs were present in many individuals. In an earlier analysis of some 550 of the donors, most TCR beta V segments were observed in productive rearrangements about 90% or about 30% of the time, broadly matching IMGT annotations. The classifier was reported to diagnose cytomegalovirus status with high specificity and sensitivity in both the original and validation cohorts. Roughly uniform sequencing depth across donors was assumed in presence/absence analyses, although this assumption may not hold. According to a later analysis, parvovirus B19, influenza, CMV and Epstein-Barr virus appeared linked to several top co-occurrence clusters. Immune exposure information for the cohort was limited to CMV serostatus. Linkage disequilibrium might explain the correlated functional status among segregating V segments, but an unknown experimental factor could not be excluded. In vitro tests confirmed that a few of the cytomegalovirus-associated TCR beta chains recognize cytomegalovirus antigens. A total of fewer than 200 TCR beta chains were listed by the study as associated with cytomegalovirus. In a later genetic analysis, a missense DCLRE1C variant was associated with V-gene and J-gene trimming of TCR beta chains, and the association was replicated in an independent cohort. A further reported finding was that TCR beta sequences accurately predicted the HLA-A and HLA-B alleles for most subjects in the first cohort. Over 15 rarely observed V segments, including chromosome 9 orphons, were excluded from the earlier analysis of almost 600 of the donors because counts were too low. Some IMGT-functional V segments, including TRBV6-2 and TRBV6-3, could not be told apart with the 87-base-pair reads, so those segments were excluded. A later analysis found that TCR association rates varied across HLA loci, with DRB1 alleles showing the most associated TCRs and HLA-C alleles the fewest. According to a later analysis, most CMV-associated TCR beta chains appeared to be HLA-restricted, and the HLA associations seemed to be driven largely by CMV exposure. A cluster of highly shared sequence variants was judged likely to be a technical artifact of the sequencing pipeline. Compared with the 666-donor mean, donors in an Asian-associated ancestry cluster had fewer N-insertions in productive TCRs, according to a later genetic analysis. HLA typing was unavailable for some donors at each locus, so association tests used only the typed subset. According to the authors, the approach could potentially be generalized to other disease states and immunological phenotypes. When HLA alleles, especially DR and DQ, strongly co-occurred, TCR associations were difficult to assign to individual alleles. Specific HLA alleles were associated with 15,000 to 20,000 TCR beta sequences at a false discovery rate of 0.05 in a later analysis. Only TCR beta chains were sequenced in this cohort, and the absence of alpha or paired-chain data limited detectable features.

On this clone: Its antigen is unknown. Per-base qualities were not stored, and no clone one base away is much larger.

The library was produced with the immunoSEQ multiplex PCR assay. For the multiplex PCR, a mixture combining 60 forward primers for TCR Vbeta segments and 13 reverse primers for TCR Jbeta segments was used. A multiplex PCR assay on genomic DNA amplified the CDR3 region of rearranged TCR beta genes. Amplified TCR beta libraries were sequenced as 87-base-pair reads on the Illumina HiSeq System. In the paper's pipeline: In a later analysis, 77 million or so unique TCR beta chains were counted across the 500 to 850 repertoires, and about 10 million of these chains were shared by at least two donors. Raw reads were error-corrected and collapsed into unique sequences with a nearest-neighbor algorithm that merged closely related sequences to remove PCR and sequencing errors. CDR3 sequences were aligned to IMGT reference sequences to assign V, D and J gene segments. Each retained sequence needed at least a six-nucleotide match to both a V gene segment and a J gene segment. Rearrangements were classified as productive when the CDR3 lacked stop codons and remained in frame with V and J, and all other rearrangements were classified as non-productive. Following IMGT convention, CDR3 was defined as the stretch from the second conserved V-encoded cysteine to the conserved J-encoded phenylalanine. Sequences without an unambiguous match to a single V gene segment were excluded from the earlier analysis of approximately 560 of the donors. In an earlier analysis of some 590 of the donors, a V segment was called functional when productive rearrangements were above 56.7%, and segregating when the standard deviation between donors exceeded 5%. To diagnose cytomegalovirus status from the catalog of TCR beta chain sequences, a statistical classification framework was built. In a later analysis, TCR nucleotide sequences were compared against IMGT/GENE-DB human TR gene sequences so that V and J genes could be assigned. In a later analysis, CDR3 sequences and most-parsimonious VDJ recombination scenarios were assigned using the TCRdist pipeline. In a later analysis, every TCR beta chain was defined by the combination of its CDR3 amino acid sequence and its V-gene family, and reads without a unique V-gene family were dropped. In a later analysis, fewer than 600 highly shared, low-generation-probability nucleotide sequences were removed to address suspected cross-contamination and a sequencing artifact. A later analysis calculated a clonal expansion index for each public chain from normalized within-repertoire ranks of inferred template counts. Generation probabilities in a later analysis came from a VDJ recombination model fitted to out-of-frame rearrangements, and those results were checked against IGoR. In a later analysis, TCR-TCR, TCR-HLA and TCR-CMV co-occurrence was scored with hypergeometric tests, and a repertoire-size bias correction was applied to TCR pairs. To estimate false discovery rates, a later analysis permuted the HLA or CMV assignments 20 times. A later analysis grouped co-occurring TCRs with DBSCAN, adding TCRdist sequence similarity when clustering within HLA-allele-positive subsets. For co-occurrence clustering, repertoires with fewer than 30,000 or more than 120,000 public chains were excluded, along with roughly 5 repertoires with anomalous nucleotide sharing. The source is immuneACCESS, and TCRdb retained only in-frame sequences with V and J called. Part of the clones is not carried over; for the studies checked, unresolved V genes explain less than half of this, and the remainder is unexplained. V and J calls and clone size follow that table, whereas D and trimming were derived from the DNA. This sample has fewer than 150,000 clones in its table, and approximately 80% of those were observed once. 7.5% to 9.5% of the sample belongs to the ten largest clones.

The cohort was made up of 500 to 850 healthy bone marrow donors. At the time of sampling, every cohort member was nominally healthy, though immune exposures that went unrecorded were likely present. The donor was CMV seropositive and was included in the group of 289 seropositive cohort members. Each donor provided a peripheral blood sample, and peripheral blood mononuclear cells were used for TCR beta sequencing. The Qiagen DNeasy Blood Extraction Kit was used to extract genomic DNA from the blood cell samples. In the germline V gene, CDR1 corresponds to MGHDK and CDR2 to SYGVNS. The V end gives up 4 bases and the J end 8 bases, leaving 6 bases in the junction not matched to a gene. The CDR3 covers 13 residues, taking in both the cysteine and the phenylalanine. Of all the DNA, just the CDR3 is kept, 39 bases in frame from base 1.

The TCR comes from a female donor in good health and CMV-seropositive. Sequenced material: PBMCs. This receptor chain uses TRBV25-1 and TRBJ1-2, with 8 bases aligning to TRBD1. The DNA sequence follows: TGTGCCAGCAGTGGCCCGGACAGGGCAGGCTACACCTTC. Translated, it gives CASSGPDRAGYTF.